These 21 T cell receptor beta chains originate from one sample sequenced in a study of blood T cell repertoires in COVID-19. TCRdb keeps only in-frame clones here, not all; method: immunoSEQ multiplex PCR. This sample carries about 170,000 clones, 80% to 90% of them seen once, and the ten largest clones take roughly 7.1%. Sample: peripheral blood. The receptors originated from a man aged 35-49 years who had recovered from COVID-19.

This clone was detected once. The genes are TRBV7-2 and TRBJ2-5; D is undetermined. This CDR3 is built from 13 residues. CDR1 is SGHTA, CDR2 FQGNSA, per germline. With 5 bases removed from V and 1 base from J, the gap between germline ends came to 8 bases. As DNA, the CDR3 is TGTGCCAGCAGCCCGGTCATCCAAGAGACCCAGTACTTC. Amino acids: CASSPVIQETQYF.

The genes are TRBV3-1 (or the pseudogene TRBV3-2) and TRBJ2-1; possibly TRBD2 for D (6 bases). This CDR3 is 14 amino acids long. V lost 2 bases, J lost 5 bases, and 10 bases lay in between. The V gene's germline CDR1 is LGHDT and CDR2 YNNKEL (reference sequence). In nucleotides, the CDR3 is TGTGCCAGCAGCCAACTAGCGACCCACAATGAGCAGTTCTTC. It yields the protein CASSQLATHNEQFF.

The chain joins TRBV7-2 to TRBJ1-5; 7 bases map to TRBD1. CDR1 and CDR2 from the germline V gene are SGHTA and FQGNSA. The CDR3 is 14 residues long. The J segment lost 2 bases and the V segment lost 5 bases, leaving 3 bases of the junction unmatched. The CDR3 loop reads CASSRTGGNQPQHF. The CDR3 DNA is TGTGCCAGCAGCCGCACAGGGGGCAATCAGCCCCAGCATTTT. The entire variable domain, with the rest obtained from reference TRBV7-2 and TRBJ1-5, is as follows: GAGVSQSPSNKVTEKGKDVELRCDPISGHTALYWYRQSLGQGLEFLIYFQGNSAPDKSGLPSDRFSAERTGGSVSTLTIQRTQQEDSAVYLCASSRTGGNQPQHFGDGTRLSIL.

The chain links TRBV5-6 to TRBJ1-4; possibly TRBD1 for D (6 bases). V was trimmed by 3 bases and J by 4 bases, leaving 13 bases between them. Germline-derived CDR1 and CDR2 are SGHDT and YYEEEE. The CDR3 spans 15 residues. CDR3 sequence: CASSSVTGYNEKLFF. In DNA form, the CDR3 reads TGTGCCAGCAGCTCCGTGACAGGTTATAATGAAAAACTGTTTTTT.

The chain carries TRBV7-2 and TRBJ2-2, with TRBD2 matching 11 bases. V gave up 6 bases and J gave up 5 bases; unmatched junction bases: 11. This CDR3 spans 17 amino acids. Germline CDR1 and CDR2: SGHTA and FQGNSA. The CDR3 sequence: CASRRLSGTSGTGELFF. The CDR3, as DNA: TGTGCCAGCAGACGCCTGTCCGGGACTAGCGGTACCGGGGAGCTGTTTTTT. The entire variable domain, with the rest obtained from reference TRBV7-2 and TRBJ2-2, is as follows: GAGVSQSPSNKVTEKGKDVELRCDPISGHTALYWYRQSLGQGLEFLIYFQGNSAPDKSGLPSDRFSAERTGGSVSTLTIQRTQQEDSAVYLCASRRLSGTSGTGELFFGEGSRLTVL.

V is TRBV19 and J is TRBJ1-5; TRBD1 agrees at 7 bases. The length of the CDR3 is 15 residues. After removal of 4 bases from V and 4 bases from J, the junction contained 7 bases not matched to a gene. Germline lookup yields CDR1 LNHDA and CDR2 SQIVND (reference sequence). The DNA for the CDR3 is TGTGCCAGTAGTAGGAACAGGGGCCCAAATCAGCCCCAGCATTTT. Protein sequence: CASSRNRGPNQPQHF.

In the case of this clone: The identical CDR3 is also encoded by other nucleotide sequences in the sample. The rearrangement joins TRBV29-1 to TRBJ2-7, with 8 nucleotides matching TRBD1. V dropped 7 bases and J dropped 0; count of bases not matched to a gene: 5. Germline loops: CDR1 SQVTM, CDR2 ANQGSEA. The CDR3 runs 13 residues. In nucleotides, the CDR3 is TGCAGCGCTCGGACAGGGAGCTCCTACGAGCAGTACTTC. It is translated as CSARTGSSYEQYF.

This clone was recorded once. This chain joins TRBV6-4 and TRBJ2-6, with 10 positions matching TRBD1. V was pared by 0 bases and J by 18 bases, with 2 bases of the junction left unmatched. There are 12 residues in the CDR3. CDR1 is MRHNA, CDR2 SNTAGT, per germline. The CDR3 sequence: CASSDSGTGATF. The CDR3 DNA reads TGTGCCAGCAGTGACTCAGGGACAGGGGCGACTTTC.

This chain connects TRBV5-5 to TRBJ2-1; a weak D match, TRBD1 (5 bases). This CDR3 comprises 13 residues. The V end lost 4 bases, the J end lost 5 bases, and 10 bases lay between the germline ends. The germline V gene has CDR1 SGHKS and CDR2 YYEKEE (reference sequence). The CDR3 DNA reads TGTGCCAGCAGCATACAGGTAGACAATGAGCAGTTCTTC. Its translation: CASSIQVDNEQFF.

This chain links TRBV18 with TRBJ2-7, with D possibly being TRBD2 (6 bases). V was pared by 2 bases and J by 1 base, with 18 bases between. This CDR3 comprises 17 residues. Germline V lookup: CDR1 KGHSH, CDR2 LQKENI. The CDR3 region is CASSPFLQRASSYEQYF. CDR3 bases: TGTGCCAGCTCACCATTCCTGCAGCGGGCATCATCCTACGAGCAGTACTTC.

This clone was detected only once. The CDR3 here is CASSPGFPSTGEQYF. As DNA, the CDR3 is TGTGCCAGCAGCCCAGGCTTTCCGAGCACGGGGGAGCAGTACTTC. The rearrangement joins TRBV11-2 to TRBJ2-7, with D perhaps matching TRBD2 (5 bases). The length of the CDR3 is 15 residues. The germline V gene has CDR1 SGHAT and CDR2 FQNNGV. V was cut by 5 bases and J by 7 bases, with 21 bases left in between.

This clone has a single count. This chain uses TRBV6-5 with TRBJ1-5; D might be TRBD1 (6 bases). V lost 2 bases to trimming and J lost 5 bases, with 7 bases between them. Germline CDR1 is MNHEY and CDR2 is SVGAGI. The CDR3 contains 13 residues. The CDR3 DNA reads as TGTGCCAGCAGTTACAAGGGGGATCAGCCCCAGCATTTT. Its protein product is CASSYKGDQPQHF.

V is TRBV7-8 and J is TRBJ2-7; D is possibly TRBD1 (5 bases). The CDR3 has 15 amino acids. The ends were cut back, 3 bases at V and 1 base at J, with 13 bases in the middle. From germline, CDR1 is SGHVS and CDR2 FQNEAQ. The CDR3 nucleotides read TGTGCCAGCAGCTTCCGGGCCACAGGATCCTACGAGCAGTACTTC. It is translated as CASSFRATGSYEQYF.

This clone was detected only a few times. The chain joins TRBV4-3 to TRBJ2-7, with a possible D match to TRBD1 (5 bases). The CDR3 runs 16 residues. Trimming cost V 1 base and J 3 bases, with 16 bases left between them. The germline gives CDR1 LGHNA, CDR2 YSLEER. In DNA, the CDR3 is TGCGCCAGCAGCCAAGGAGCCAGACAGCCAAACTACGAGCAGTACTTC. This sequence encodes CASSQGARQPNYEQYF.

This chain links TRBV20-1 with TRBJ2-7; 10 bases line up with TRBD2. Germline V gene lookup returns CDR1 DFQATT and CDR2 SNEGSKA (reference sequence). V gave up 3 bases and J gave up 1 base; unmatched junction bases: 9. This CDR3 region has 16 residues. CDR3 sequence: CSASRLAGAQSYEQYF. In DNA form, the CDR3 reads TGCAGTGCTAGTCGGCTAGCGGGAGCCCAGTCCTACGAGCAGTACTTC.

The chain recombines TRBV5-4 with TRBJ2-3; the D gene is possibly TRBD2 (6 bases). With 3 bases removed from V and 7 bases from J, the gap between germline ends came to 24 bases. There are 17 residues in the CDR3. Germline V lookup: CDR1 SGHNT, CDR2 YYREEE (reference sequence). CDR3 coding DNA: TGTGCCAGCAGCTGGCGACTGCCTGCGCGGGGCCGTAATACGCAGTATTTT. Encoded protein: CASSWRLPARGRNTQYF.

This clone has just one count. This sequence joins TRBV19 and TRBJ1-2; D is possibly TRBD1 (5 bases). The CDR3 has 14 amino acids. The V end lost 6 bases, the J end lost 6 bases, and 17 bases lay between the germline ends. Germline V gene sequence: CDR1 LNHDA, CDR2 SQIVND (reference sequence). CDR3 region: CASSPGRQWHGYTF. CDR3 coding DNA: TGTGCCAGTAGCCCCGGCAGACAGTGGCATGGCTACACCTTC.

The gene calls are TRBV12-1 and TRBJ1-2; the table's D call TRBD1 went unverified against the DNA. TRBV12-1 is flagged as a pseudogene. This CDR3 region has 15 residues. CDR3 bases: TGTGCCAGCAGCCCGGGGACAGGGGGCAGCTATGGCTACACCTTC. The encoded protein is CASSPGTGGSYGYTF.

The rearrangement uses TRBV6-6 and TRBJ2-3; D might be TRBD1 (6 bases). V dropped 9 bases and J dropped 2 bases, with 9 bases sitting between them. This CDR3 has 12 residues. Germline V gene sequence: CDR1 MNHNY, CDR2 SVGAGI (reference sequence). The CDR3 is CASGQLTDTQYF. The CDR3 DNA follows: TGTGCCAGTGGACAGCTCACAGATACGCAGTATTTT.

This clone was seen a handful of times. The chain links TRBV4-1 to TRBJ2-4, with 13 positions matching TRBD2. CDR3 length: 21 amino acids. V shed 1 base, J shed 1 base, and the junction held 13 bases outside the gene matches. Germline V gives CDR1 MGHRA, CDR2 YSYEKL. This chain's CDR3 is CASSQVALGLAGEGAKNIQYF. CDR3 DNA: TGCGCCAGCAGCCAAGTTGCCCTCGGACTAGCGGGGGAGGGGGCCAAAAACATTCAGTACTTC.

This chain uses TRBV24-1 with TRBJ2-7; 11 bases match TRBD2. The junction had 4 bases not matched to a gene; V was cut back by 4 bases and J by 6 bases. The germline V gene encodes CDR1 KGHDR and CDR2 SFDVKD. This CDR3 spans 14 amino acids. CDR3 coding DNA: TGTGCCACCAGTGAAACTAGCGGGAGCGCCGAGCAGTACTTC. Its protein is CATSETSGSAEQYF.